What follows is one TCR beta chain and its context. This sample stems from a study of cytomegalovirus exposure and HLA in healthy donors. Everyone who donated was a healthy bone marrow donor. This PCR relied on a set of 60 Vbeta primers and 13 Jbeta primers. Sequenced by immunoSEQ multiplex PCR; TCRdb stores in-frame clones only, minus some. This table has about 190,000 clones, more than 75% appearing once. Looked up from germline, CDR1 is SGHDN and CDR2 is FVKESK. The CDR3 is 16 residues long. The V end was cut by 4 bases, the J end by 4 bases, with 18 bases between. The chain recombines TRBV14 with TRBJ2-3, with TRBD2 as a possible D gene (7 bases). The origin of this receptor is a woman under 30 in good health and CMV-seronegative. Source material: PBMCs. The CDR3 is CASSRGGGSLADTQYF. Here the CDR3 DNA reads TGTGCCAGCAGCCGGGGGGGCGGGAGTCTCGCAGATACGCAGTATTTT.